Below are 32 T cell receptor beta chains sequenced from a single sample in a study of CD8 T cells in ankylosing spondylitis (dated 2017 in TCRdb). Libraries were built with 5' RACE. Sequencing used an Illumina HiSeq 2500. TCRdb reran the public reads through fastp at Q25 and MiXCR, keeping productive beta chains. A single entry per CDR3 protein holds the most common genes and DNA from its merged rows. Recorded for this sample are about 240,000 distinct CDR3 sequences; approximately 9% of them occurred a single time. Clones ranked in the top ten supply about 6.5% of the sample. Sequenced material: blood, either unsorted or a sorted T cell fraction (not recorded which). These receptor sequences come from a male donor with ankylosing spondylitis or in good health (not recorded which).

There are many counts of this clonotype. The chain uses TRBV7-9 and TRBJ1-5, with no clear D. The V gene's germline CDR1 is SEHNR and CDR2 FQNEAQ (reference sequence). The CDR3 has 14 residues. Trimming pared 0 bases from V and 6 bases from J, leaving 9 bases between. CDR3: CASSLAGYGQPQHF. The CDR3 DNA reads TGTGCCAGCAGCTTAGCGGGGTATGGTCAGCCCCAGCATTTT. Full variable domain (missing parts from reference TRBV7-9 and TRBJ1-5): DTGVSQNPRHKITKRGQNVTFRCDPISEHNRLYWYRQTLGQGPEFLTYFQNEAQLEKSRLLSDRFSAERPKGSFSTLEIQRTEQGDSAMYLCASSLAGYGQPQHFGDGTRLSIL.

This clonotype was seen repeatedly, ten times or more. The chain carries TRBV9 and TRBJ1-2, with unresolved D. This CDR3 has 15 amino acids. Germline-derived CDR1 and CDR2 are SGDLS and YYNGEE. Between the trimmed V and J ends, which lost 5 bases and 7 bases, there was a span of 21 bases. The CDR3 protein is CASSPDAVEVSGYTF. CDR3 nucleotides: TGTGCCAGCAGTCCGGACGCTGTCGAAGTAAGTGGCTACACCTTC. Filled out from reference TRBV9 and TRBJ1-2, the complete variable domain reads DSGVTQTPKHLITATGQRVTLRCSPRSGDLSVYWYQQSLDQGLQFLIQYYNGEERAKGNILERFSAQQFPDLHSELNLSSLELGDSALYFCASSPDAVEVSGYTFGSGTRLTVV.

This clonotype has a count of ten or more. This chain links TRBV5-1 with TRBJ2-7; D remains ambiguous. The CDR3 is 14 residues long. The ends were cut back, 0 bases at V and 0 bases at J, with 7 bases in the middle. Per germline, CDR1 SGHRS and CDR2 YFSETQ. CDR3 sequence (DNA): TGCGCCAGCAGCTTGGGACAAGTCTCCTACGAGCAGTACTTC. This sequence encodes CASSLGQVSYEQYF.

The sample holds many counts of this clonotype. J is TRBJ2-7 and V is TRBV12-3 or TRBV12-4; 7 nucleotides align to TRBD1. CDR3 length: 14 residues. Trimming took 5 bases from V and 5 from J; bases not matched to a gene: 9. The DNA for the CDR3 is TGTGCCAGCAGTCCCCCGGGACAGCGACACGAGCAGTACTTC. Protein product: CASSPPGQRHEQYF.

This clonotype was seen more than once but under ten times. The genes are TRBV7-2 and TRBJ2-3; D is possibly TRBD1 (6 bases). Germline CDR1 reads SGHTA; CDR2 reads FQGNSA. Trimming removed 5 bases at V and 3 bases at J, with 12 bases between. The CDR3 runs 14 residues. CDR3 coding DNA: TGTGCCAGCAGCCAATATAGGGGGACAGATACGCAGTATTTT. Protein sequence: CASSQYRGTDTQYF. Looking up the rest from reference TRBV7-2 and TRBJ2-3 gives the full variable domain: GAGVSQSPSNKVTEKGKDVELRCDPISGHTALYWYRQSLGQGLEFLIYFQGNSAPDKSGLPSDRFSAERTGGSVSTLTIQRTQQEDSAVYLCASSQYRGTDTQYFGPGTRLTVL.

This clonotype was recorded many times. V usage is TRBV11-3 and J usage is TRBJ2-2, with D possibly TRBD1 on 6 matching bases. CDR1 is SGHNT and CDR2 is YENEEA in the germline V gene. The CDR3 totals 17 residues. The V and J ends lost 3 bases and 3 bases respectively, with 17 bases between them. The DNA of the CDR3 is TGTGCCAGCAGCTTTAGCTCAGGGGCTGGGGACACCGGGGAGCTGTTTTTT. Protein sequence: CASSFSSGAGDTGELFF.

This clonotype was recorded many times. This chain links TRBV9 with TRBJ2-2; D possibly corresponds to TRBD2 (7 bases). Trimming pared 0 bases from V and 4 bases from J, leaving 16 bases between. Germline lookup yields CDR1 SGDLS and CDR2 YYNGEE. The CDR3 extends over 17 amino acids. The CDR3 spells CASSVEGGGIFTGELFF. The CDR3 DNA sequence: TGTGCCAGCAGCGTAGAGGGAGGGGGGATCTTCACCGGGGAGCTGTTTTTT.

This clonotype was seen repeatedly, ten times or more. The V gene is TRBV29-1, the J gene TRBJ2-3, with 11 bases lining up with TRBD2. This CDR3 spans 12 amino acids. Germline lookup yields CDR1 SQVTM and CDR2 ANQGSEA. With V trimmed by 3 bases and J by 14 bases, 7 bases remained unmatched. As DNA, the CDR3 is TGCAGCGTTGAGGGTCCTAGCGGGAGGCGGTATTTT. Translated, it gives CSVEGPSGRRYF.

The chain combines TRBV27 with TRBJ1-2, with D hard to call. Germline assignment: CDR1 MNHEY and CDR2 SMNVEV (reference sequence). V was clipped by 2 bases and J by 3 bases, with 10 bases between them. The CDR3 extends over 14 amino acids. CDR3 region: CASSLTRAYYGYTF. CDR3 DNA: TGTGCCAGCAGTTTAACGCGTGCGTACTATGGCTACACCTTC.

This clonotype was recorded many times. CDR3 protein: CAGGQGYEQYF. The CDR3, as DNA: TGTGCCGGGGGACAGGGTTACGAGCAGTACTTC. V is TRBV6-5 and J is TRBJ2-7; TRBD1 agrees at 9 bases. Germline lookup yields CDR1 MNHEY and CDR2 SVGAGI. CDR3 length equals 11 residues. V dropped 11 bases and J dropped 4; count of bases not matched to a gene: 3.

The V gene is TRBV27, the J gene TRBJ2-1; 7 nucleotides line up with TRBD2. Germline trimming cut 7 bases from V and 7 bases from J; bases unmatched to any gene: 16. Germline V gene data show CDR1 as MNHEY and CDR2 as SMNVEV (reference sequence). CDR3 length equals 16 residues. This chain's CDR3 is CASTRGAGSTINEQFF. CDR3 in DNA: TGTGCCAGCACTAGAGGAGCGGGATCGACTATAAATGAGCAGTTCTTC.

This clonotype was detected many times. The rearrangement joins TRBV4-3 to TRBJ1-6; a possible D gene is TRBD1 (6 bases). V was cut by 2 bases and J by 7 bases, with 9 bases left in between. The CDR3 length is 14 residues. Germline lookup yields CDR1 LGHNA and CDR2 YSLEER. The DNA of the CDR3 is TGCGCCAGCAGCCAAACAGGGTTCAATTCACCCCTCCACTTT. This sequence encodes CASSQTGFNSPLHF.

This clonotype came up many times. The CDR3 reads CASSLNALAFYQETQYF. In DNA form, the CDR3 reads TGTGCCAGCAGCTTAAACGCCCTAGCGTTTTACCAAGAGACCCAGTACTTC. The chain carries TRBV7-6 and TRBJ2-5, with D possibly TRBD2 on 6 matching bases. The V gene lost 2 bases and the J gene lost 0 bases, with 16 bases spanning the gap. This CDR3 comprises 17 residues. The germline CDR1 and CDR2 sequences are SGHVS and FNYEAQ.

The genes are TRBV7-9 and TRBJ1-1; D ambiguous. The CDR3 contains 14 residues. Germline V lookup: CDR1 SEHNR, CDR2 FQNEAQ (reference sequence). Trimming removed 7 bases from V and 5 bases from J, with 17 bases in between. The CDR3 region has the DNA TGTGCCAGCACTCCCCGGCCGGCAAGTACTGAAGCTTTCTTT. Its translation is CASTPRPASTEAFF.

This clonotype appeared many times. The CDR3 nucleotides are TGTGCCAGCAGCTTGTTGGTCAGGGGAAACAATCAGCCCCAGCATTTT. As protein: CASSLLVRGNNQPQHF. The rearrangement joins TRBV5-5 to TRBJ1-5; tentatively, D is TRBD1 (6 bases). Trimming stripped 1 base from V and 3 bases from J, with 14 bases between. The CDR3 loop spans 16 amino acids. CDR1 and CDR2 from the germline V gene are SGHKS and YYEKEE (reference sequence).

This clonotype was observed many times. The chain couples TRBV7-2 to TRBJ2-1; 7 bases agree with TRBD2. Trimming at V came to 5 bases and at J to 10 bases, leaving 8 bases not matched to a gene. Germline V gene data show CDR1 as SGHTA and CDR2 as FQGNSA. The CDR3 sequence is 13 residues long. CDR3 protein: CASSGRGSLEQFF. CDR3 nucleotide sequence: TGTGCCAGCAGCGGCCGCGGGAGTCTGGAGCAGTTCTTC.

This clonotype was recorded at least ten times. The chain is built from TRBV5-6 and TRBJ1-1; a possible D gene is TRBD1 (6 bases). Germline CDR1 is SGHDT and CDR2 is YYEEEE. The CDR3 contains 14 residues. Between the trimmed V and J ends, which lost 3 bases and 4 bases, there was a span of 13 bases. CDR3 sequence (DNA): TGTGCCAGCAGCTCTACAGGGACTAGCACTGAAGCTTTCTTT. Its translation: CASSSTGTSTEAFF.

Many counts were recorded for this clonotype. The rearrangement links TRBV19 to TRBJ2-3, with D perhaps TRBD2 (5 bases). CDR3 length: 19 amino acids. Trimming removed 6 bases from V and 4 bases from J, with 29 bases in between. Germline V gives CDR1 LNHDA, CDR2 SQIVND (reference sequence). In DNA, the CDR3 is TGTGCCAGTAGGTCCGGCAGATTGCGGGCTGGGCCGGATCCAGATACGCAGTATTTT. Translation: CASRSGRLRAGPDPDTQYF.

This clonotype was picked up a small number of times. V gene TRBV7-2 combines with J gene TRBJ2-3, with 7 bases aligning to TRBD2. The CDR3 spans 15 residues. CDR1 and CDR2 from the germline V gene are SGHTA and FQGNSA. Unmatched junction bases numbered 2, after V lost 1 base and J lost 1 base. The CDR3 region has the DNA TGTGCCAGCAGCTTAGATCTAGCGGGCACAGATACGCAGTATTTT. This encodes CASSLDLAGTDTQYF. Full variable domain (rest looked up from reference TRBV7-2 and TRBJ2-3): GAGVSQSPSNKVTEKGKDVELRCDPISGHTALYWYRQSLGQGLEFLIYFQGNSAPDKSGLPSDRFSAERTGGSVSTLTIQRTQQEDSAVYLCASSLDLAGTDTQYFGPGTRLTVL.

This clonotype showed up many times. This chain joins TRBV5-1 and TRBJ1-1, with D possibly matching TRBD1 (6 bases). CDR3 length equals 14 residues. From germline, CDR1 is SGHRS and CDR2 YFSETQ. Trimming took off 3 bases at V and 1 base at J, with 10 bases between the two ends. CDR3: CASSSNRANTEAFF. As DNA, the CDR3 is TGCGCCAGCAGCTCAAACAGGGCGAACACTGAAGCTTTCTTT.

This clonotype was picked up many times. This chain uses TRBV5-1 with TRBJ2-1; D perhaps matches TRBD2 (6 bases). CDR1 and CDR2 (germline): SGHRS, YFSETQ. There are 15 residues in the CDR3. The V gene lost 4 bases and the J gene lost 8 bases, with 19 bases spanning the gap. The CDR3 nucleotides read TGCGCCAGCAGCGAGGGACTTCTCTTGCACGATGAGCAGTTCTTC. The encoded protein is CASSEGLLLHDEQFF.

A few counts support this clonotype. The rearrangement joins TRBV20-1 to TRBJ1-1; unclear D gene. V was trimmed by 4 bases and J by 4 bases, leaving 4 bases between them. The CDR3 sequence is 10 residues long. Germline assignment: CDR1 DFQATT and CDR2 SNEGSKA (reference sequence). Here the CDR3 reads CSATRTEAFF. In DNA, the CDR3 is TGCAGTGCTACCCGCACTGAAGCTTTCTTT.

This clonotype appeared many times. V usage is TRBV6-1 and J usage is TRBJ2-7; D might be TRBD1 (5 bases). Germline V CDR1 and CDR2: MNHNS, SASEGT. V shed 4 bases and J shed 2 bases, with 12 bases lying between them. The CDR3 consists of 14 residues. CDR3 nucleotides: TGTGCCAGCAGTGCCGACAGACCGCCCTACGAGCAGTACTTC. Residues: CASSADRPPYEQYF.

This clonotype was recorded many times. V and J are TRBV5-1 and TRBJ2-2; no reliable D call. The CDR3 is 13 amino acids. Looked up from germline, CDR1 is SGHRS and CDR2 is YFSETQ. Trimming removed 3 bases at V and 4 bases at J, with 7 bases between. The CDR3 DNA reads TGCGCCAGCAGCTCGACCAGCACCGGGGAGCTGTTTTTT. Translated: CASSSTSTGELFF.

This clonotype appeared a few times. The rearrangement uses TRBV9 and TRBJ2-7; the D gene is possibly TRBD2 (6 bases). Germline CDR1 reads SGDLS; CDR2 reads YYNGEE. Trimming left V 0 bases short and J 2 bases short, with 12 bases between. The CDR3 consists of 15 residues. The DNA for the CDR3 is TGTGCCAGCAGCGTAGAAGGAGGGCGGACCTACGAGCAGTACTTC. Translated, it gives CASSVEGGRTYEQYF.

In the case of this clonotype: This may be a read error: a much more frequent sequence differs by one nucleotide. J is TRBJ2-1 and V is TRBV7-2; D not resolved. Per germline, CDR1 SGHTA and CDR2 FQGNSA. The CDR3 runs 11 residues. The CDR3: CARSFANEQFF. The CDR3 nucleotides are TGTGCCCGCAGCTTTGCCAATGAGCAGTTCTTC.

This clonotype has ten or more counts. The V and J genes are TRBV7-3 and TRBJ1-2, with D possibly matching TRBD1 (6 bases). The CDR3 sequence is 13 residues long. CDR1 SGHTA and CDR2 FQGTGA come from the germline V gene. Trimming took off 5 bases at V and 6 bases at J, with 13 bases between the two ends. Here the CDR3 reads CASSPSYRDGYTF. The CDR3, as DNA: TGTGCCAGCAGCCCATCGTACAGGGATGGCTACACCTTC.

There are many counts of this clonotype. The chain is built from TRBV20-1 and TRBJ2-1; weak D call: TRBD2 (5 bases). The CDR3 is made up of 13 amino acids. V gave up 5 bases and J gave up 7 bases, with 15 bases separating them. In germline, CDR1 is DFQATT, CDR2 SNEGSKA (reference sequence). CDR3 DNA: TGCAGTGCTCCCCCGTCCCGAGGGAATGAGCAGTTCTTC. Protein sequence: CSAPPSRGNEQFF.

The table lists this clonotype with many counts. The V gene is TRBV20-1, the J gene TRBJ2-3, with TRBD1 identical over 7 bases. Germline CDR1 and CDR2: DFQATT and SNEGSKA (reference sequence). The CDR3 is made up of 15 amino acids. J lost 1 base, V lost 2 bases, and 6 bases had no gene match. CDR3 DNA sequence: TGCAGTGCTAGATCCGACAGGGACCGCACAGATACGCAGTATTTT. Protein: CSARSDRDRTDTQYF.

This clonotype was detected many times. This chain connects TRBV5-5 to TRBJ2-7; D perhaps matches TRBD1 (5 bases). Per the germline V gene, CDR1 is SGHKS and CDR2 is YYEKEE (reference sequence). V was clipped by 3 bases and J by 6 bases, with 16 bases between them. The CDR3 sequence is 14 residues long. The CDR3 here is CASSSRAHTLEQYF. The CDR3, as DNA: TGTGCCAGCAGCTCCAGGGCCCATACGCTCGAGCAGTACTTC. The complete variable domain, with remaining parts taken from reference TRBV5-5 and TRBJ2-7, reads DAGVTQSPTHLIKTRGQQVTLRCSPISGHKSVSWYQQVLGQGPQFIFQYYEKEERGRGNFPDRFSARQFPNYSSELNVNALLLGDSALYLCASSSRAHTLEQYFGPGTRLTVT.

This clonotype came up many times. The chain carries TRBV7-6 and TRBJ1-4, with D perhaps TRBD1 (5 bases). Germline CDR1 and CDR2: SGHVS and FNYEAQ. CDR3 length equals 18 residues. Trimming removed 0 bases at V and 0 bases at J, with 14 bases between. The CDR3 coding sequence is TGTGCCAGCAGCTTAGCGAGGGGATCAAGTGCAACTAATGAAAAACTGTTTTTT. Amino acid sequence: CASSLARGSSATNEKLFF.

This clonotype came up many times. V gene TRBV20-1 combines with J gene TRBJ2-2; 9 bases map to TRBD2. The CDR3 loop spans 14 amino acids. The V and J ends lost 6 bases and 3 bases, in that order; junction bases with no gene match: 5. Germline CDR1 DFQATT, CDR2 SNEGSKA (reference sequence). For the CDR3, the DNA is TGCAGTGCCAAGGCGGGGGGGTACACCGGGGAGCTGTTTTTT. Protein product: CSAKAGGYTGELFF.